The clone carrying this T cell receptor beta chain was seen repeatedly, ten times or more. Regarding time point: patch test 1, 2 weeks after DPC sensitization. The treatment is: therapeutic diphenylcyclopropenone sensitization with weekly scalp DPC. The sample belongs to a study of human T cells and chemical hapten exposure. TCRdb ran MiXCR on the RACE reads and lists one entry per CDR3 protein. The sample shows 380,000 or so distinct CDR3 sequences, more than 4.5% of them seen only once. The TCR sequence derives from a woman aged 50 to 65 with alopecia areata. Some clones in this sample may be carry-over from other donors' samples. The starting material was whole blood, obtained in connection with sensitization to the hapten diphenylcyclopropenone (DPC).

CDR3 coding DNA: TGTGCCAGCAGTTTAAGTAATAGTCGGTTAGGTGAAGCTTTCTTT. Translation gives CASSLSNSRLGEAFF. The V call is TRBV12-3 or TRBV12-4, the J call TRBJ1-1; D gene uncertain. The CDR3 is made up of 15 amino acids. Trimming stripped 2 bases from V and 7 bases from J, with 17 bases between.